This entry is about one T cell receptor beta chain. The time point denotes: baseline pretreatment blood. Treatment given: 15 Gy SBRT to primary tumor, nephrectomy 4 weeks later. The patient's renal cell carcinoma had clear cell pathology. The source of the sample is a study of radiation and T cells in renal cell carcinoma. Across the whole study: Nephrectomy followed 15 Gy stereotactic body radiation by 4 weeks.

The V gene's germline CDR1 is LNHDA and CDR2 SQIVND (reference sequence). The V gene lost 7 bases and the J gene lost 5 bases, with 17 bases spanning the gap. The CDR3 extends over 14 amino acids. TCRdb's copy holds only in-frame clones and misses some; the assay was immunoSEQ multiplex PCR. This sample has 150,000 or so clones, with about 88% found just once. The rearrangement uses TRBV19 and TRBJ2-5, with D perhaps assigned TRBD1 or TRBD2 (6 bases each). The clonotype comes from a woman aged 70 to 79 with renal cell carcinoma. Sample: blood, taken from a patient whose treatment included radiotherapy and nephrectomy. CDR3 nucleotides: TGTGCCAGTAAAAATATAGGGGGGCGGGAGACCCAGTACTTC. Translation: CASKNIGGRETQYF.